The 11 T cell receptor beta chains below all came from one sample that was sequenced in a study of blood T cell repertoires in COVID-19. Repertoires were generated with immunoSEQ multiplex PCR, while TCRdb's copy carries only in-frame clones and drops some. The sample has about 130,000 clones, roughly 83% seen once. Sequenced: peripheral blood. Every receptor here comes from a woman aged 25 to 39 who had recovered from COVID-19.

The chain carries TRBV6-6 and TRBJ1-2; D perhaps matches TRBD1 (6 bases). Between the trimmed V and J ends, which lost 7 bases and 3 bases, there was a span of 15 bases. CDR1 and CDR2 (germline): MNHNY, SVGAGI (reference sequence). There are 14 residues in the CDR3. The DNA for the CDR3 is TGTGCCAGCATACAGGGAAAGGAAGACTATGGCTACACCTTC. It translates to CASIQGKEDYGYTF.

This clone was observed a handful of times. The CDR3 reads CATSRDRTTATNEKLFF. CDR3 in DNA: TGTGCCACCAGCAGAGATCGCACGACAGCAACTAATGAAAAACTGTTTTTT. This chain uses TRBV15 with TRBJ1-4; D perhaps matches TRBD1 (5 bases). This CDR3 contains 17 residues. The germline CDR1 and CDR2 sequences are LNHNV and YYDKDF (reference sequence). Trimming stripped 0 bases from V and 0 bases from J, with 11 bases between.

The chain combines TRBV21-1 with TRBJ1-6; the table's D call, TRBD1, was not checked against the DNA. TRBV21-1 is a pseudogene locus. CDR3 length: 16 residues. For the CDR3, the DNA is TGTGCCAGCAGCAAAGTTGGGGGCAACAAGCGGACACCCCTCCACTTT. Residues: CASSKVGGNKRTPLHF.

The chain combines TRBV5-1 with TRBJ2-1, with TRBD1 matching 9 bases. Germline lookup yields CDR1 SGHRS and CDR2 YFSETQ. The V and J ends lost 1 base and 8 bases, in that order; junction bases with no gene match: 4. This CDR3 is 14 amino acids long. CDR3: CASSLPGQGYEQFF. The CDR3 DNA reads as TGCGCCAGCAGCTTGCCGGGACAGGGCTATGAGCAGTTCTTC.

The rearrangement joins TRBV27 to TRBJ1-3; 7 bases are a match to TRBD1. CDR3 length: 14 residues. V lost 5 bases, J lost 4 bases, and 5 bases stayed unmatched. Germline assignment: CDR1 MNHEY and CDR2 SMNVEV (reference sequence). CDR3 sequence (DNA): TGTGCCAGCAGTCTAACAGGGGTCGGAAACACCATATATTTT. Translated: CASSLTGVGNTIYF.

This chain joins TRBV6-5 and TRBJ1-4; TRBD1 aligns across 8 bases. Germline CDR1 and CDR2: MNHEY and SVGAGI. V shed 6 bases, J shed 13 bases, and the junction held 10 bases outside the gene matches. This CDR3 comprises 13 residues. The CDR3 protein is CASSRQGLAGLFF. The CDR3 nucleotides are TGTGCCAGCAGCCGACAGGGGCTTGCAGGACTGTTTTTT.

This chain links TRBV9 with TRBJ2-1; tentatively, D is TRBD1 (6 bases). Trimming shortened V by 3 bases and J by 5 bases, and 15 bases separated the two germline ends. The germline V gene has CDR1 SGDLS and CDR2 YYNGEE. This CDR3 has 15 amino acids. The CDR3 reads CASSDRASGHNEQFF. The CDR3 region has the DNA TGTGCCAGCAGCGACAGGGCCTCCGGACACAATGAGCAGTTCTTC.

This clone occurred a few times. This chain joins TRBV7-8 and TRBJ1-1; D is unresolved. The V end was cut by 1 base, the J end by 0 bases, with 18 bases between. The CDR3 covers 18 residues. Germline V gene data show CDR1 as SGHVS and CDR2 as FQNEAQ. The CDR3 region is CASSLVSIGNGLNTEAFF. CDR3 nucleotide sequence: TGTGCCAGCAGCTTAGTTTCAATCGGTAACGGTTTGAACACTGAAGCTTTCTTT.

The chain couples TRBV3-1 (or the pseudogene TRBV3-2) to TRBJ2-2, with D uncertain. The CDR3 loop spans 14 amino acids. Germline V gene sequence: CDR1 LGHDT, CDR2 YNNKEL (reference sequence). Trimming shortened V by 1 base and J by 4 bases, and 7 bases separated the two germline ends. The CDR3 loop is CASSQVGGTGELFF. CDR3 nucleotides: TGTGCCAGCAGCCAAGTCGGCGGCACCGGGGAGCTGTTTTTT.

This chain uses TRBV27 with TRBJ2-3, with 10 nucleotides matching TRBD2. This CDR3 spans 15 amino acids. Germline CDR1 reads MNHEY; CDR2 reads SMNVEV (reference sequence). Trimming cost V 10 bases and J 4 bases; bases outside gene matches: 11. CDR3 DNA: TGTGCCACCCGTAACGAGCGGGAGGGTCCAGATACGCAGTATTTT. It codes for CATRNEREGPDTQYF.

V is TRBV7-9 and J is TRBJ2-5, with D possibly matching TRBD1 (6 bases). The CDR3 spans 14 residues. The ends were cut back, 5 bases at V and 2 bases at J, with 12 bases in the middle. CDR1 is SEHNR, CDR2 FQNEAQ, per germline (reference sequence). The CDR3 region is CASSPGDPQETQYF. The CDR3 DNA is TGTGCCAGCAGCCCAGGGGACCCACAAGAGACCCAGTACTTC.